This TCR beta chain was profiled in a study of blood T cell repertoires in COVID-19. Study-wide background: T cells, B-cell-depleted T cells, or PBMCs provided the cDNA or gDNA that served as material.

Clones were read by immunoSEQ multiplex PCR, and TCRdb kept only the in-frame ones, dropping some. The sample lists some 80,000 clones; under 90% were seen once. The length of the CDR3 is 16 residues. Germline V gives CDR1 SGDLS, CDR2 YYNGEE. V lost 4 bases, J lost 0 bases, and 15 bases lay in between. This clone was detected a few times. Material for sequencing was peripheral blood. The chain carries TRBV9 and TRBJ2-3, with D perhaps matching TRBD2 (5 bases). This receptor was identified in a human donor in a cohort sampled during active COVID-19. The CDR3 DNA reads TGTGCCAGCAGCCAGATAGAGGGCGGTAGCACAGATACGCAGTATTTT. Protein: CASSQIEGGSTDTQYF.